The 22 T cell receptor beta chains below come from one sample, sequenced in a study of T-cell reconstitution after alpha-beta-depleted transplantation in children (dated by TCRdb to the mid-2010s). Libraries came from PCR. TCRdb records Illumina HiSeq 2500 as the sequencer. Molecular barcoding was employed in the preparation of TCR libraries, with unique molecular identifiers being used to normalize TCRbeta repertoire quantification. TCRdb reprocessed the public reads (quality trimming at Q25 with fastp, clone calling with MiXCR) and kept in-frame beta chains. Every entry covers one CDR3 protein and lists the most common genes and DNA from its rows. The sample table records about 200,000 distinct CDR3 sequences; approximately 8.4% of these occur just once. In total, the top ten clones hold roughly 35% of the sample. In the paper's terms, the treatment or condition label means: allogeneic hematopoietic cell transplantation with graft depleted of TCRalphabeta T cells and CD19 B cells.

The sequencing here drew on PBMCs, mostly from graft donor cells, taken 360 days after TCRalphabeta/CD19-depleted stem cell transplant. Source of these receptors: a male patient aged 2 to 9 who had a stem cell transplant for acute myeloid leukemia, so the T cells may come from the graft donor.

This clonotype came up a few times. This rearrangement joins TRBV20-1 to TRBJ2-7; 10 bases match TRBD2. The CDR3 contains 13 residues. Germline V gene lookup returns CDR1 DFQATT and CDR2 SNEGSKA (reference sequence). V shed 6 bases, J shed 6 bases, and the junction held 8 bases outside the gene matches. The CDR3 DNA sequence: TGCAGTGCCCCGACTAGCGGGCAGGGCGAGCAGTACTTC. It yields the protein CSAPTSGQGEQYF.

The table lists this clonotype with a few counts. CDR3 residues: CASSPQGKTPSGANVLTF. The DNA of the CDR3 is TGTGCCAGCTCACCTCAGGGAAAGACCCCATCTGGGGCCAACGTCCTGACTTTC. The chain uses TRBV18 and TRBJ2-6; D is perhaps TRBD1 (5 bases). The ends were cut back, 3 bases at V and 1 base at J, with 16 bases in the middle. CDR1 is KGHSH, CDR2 LQKENI, per germline. This CDR3 is built from 18 residues.

The sample holds many counts of this clonotype. As DNA, the CDR3 is TGCAGCGTTGTTGGGGACCTCAAAAACATTCAGTACTTC. The encoded protein is CSVVGDLKNIQYF. The chain is built from TRBV29-1 and TRBJ2-4; D may correspond to TRBD1 or TRBD2 (5 bases each). This CDR3 spans 13 amino acids. Germline values: CDR1 SQVTM, CDR2 ANQGSEA. V lost 4 bases and J 3 bases, leaving 10 bases between the germline ends.

This clonotype is judged medium-sized. The rearrangement uses TRBV7-6 and TRBJ2-7, with a possible D match to TRBD2 (6 bases). Trimming stripped 1 base from V and 6 bases from J, with 16 bases between. CDR1 is SGHVS, CDR2 FNYEAQ, per germline. The CDR3 extends over 15 amino acids. DNA of the CDR3: TGTGCCAGCAGCTTAGAGTCGACTAGTCCGGGCGAGCAGTACTTC. The encoded protein is CASSLESTSPGEQYF.

At least ten counts were recorded for this clonotype. This chain joins TRBV7-9 and TRBJ2-5, with D perhaps matching TRBD1 or TRBD2 (5 bases each). The CDR3 length is 14 residues. Germline lookup yields CDR1 SEHNR and CDR2 FQNEAQ (reference sequence). V was shortened by 2 bases and J by 3 bases, with 10 bases between the two germline ends. The CDR3 reads CASSLRGEEETQYF. The CDR3 DNA follows: TGTGCCAGCAGCTTAAGGGGAGAAGAAGAGACCCAGTACTTC.

The V and J genes are TRBV20-1 and TRBJ2-3; maybe TRBD2 (5 bases). Per germline, CDR1 DFQATT and CDR2 SNEGSKA (reference sequence). V lost 5 bases and J 0 bases, leaving 15 bases between the germline ends. This CDR3 has 15 residues. CDR3 amino acids: CSASSATGSTDTQYF. The CDR3 DNA follows: TGCAGTGCTTCATCCGCCACGGGGAGCACAGATACGCAGTATTTT.

This clonotype was counted a few times. The chain combines TRBV29-1 with TRBJ2-3; TRBD1 agrees at 9 bases. The CDR3 is 13 residues long. CDR1 and CDR2 from the germline V gene are SQVTM and ANQGSEA. V trimming: 7 bases; J trimming: 4 bases; junction bases outside the gene matches: 6. The CDR3 region is CSGETGGPDTQYF. CDR3 in DNA: TGCAGCGGGGAGACAGGGGGTCCAGATACGCAGTATTTT.

This clonotype has more than one count but fewer than ten. V and J are TRBV7-2 and TRBJ2-7, with 7 bases lining up with TRBD2. Per the germline V gene, CDR1 is SGHTA and CDR2 is FQGNSA. The CDR3 covers 15 residues. V shed 2 bases and J 6 bases; nucleotides not matched to a gene: 10. CDR3 in amino acids: CASSLIRAGVGEQYF. The CDR3 region has the DNA TGTGCCAGCAGCTTAATTAGGGCGGGAGTGGGCGAGCAGTACTTC.

The chain recombines TRBV20-1 with TRBJ1-1, with 8 bases that match TRBD1. This CDR3 region has 15 residues. V lost 2 bases to trimming and J lost 4 bases; unmatched junction nucleotides: 9. Germline CDR1 DFQATT, CDR2 SNEGSKA (reference sequence). As DNA, the CDR3 is TGCAGTGCTAGACCCAGGACAGGGCGCGCCACTGAAGCTTTCTTT. Protein sequence: CSARPRTGRATEAFF.

Ten or more counts support this clonotype. This chain links TRBV2 with TRBJ2-5; D remains unclear. This CDR3 spans 11 amino acids. V was trimmed by 9 bases and J by 4 bases, leaving 9 bases between them. Germline V gene lookup returns CDR1 SNHLY and CDR2 FYNNEI. CDR3 DNA: TGTGCCAGGGGATTTGGAGAGACCCAGTACTTC. The encoded protein is CARGFGETQYF.

This clonotype was detected a few times. The chain couples TRBV29-1 to TRBJ1-3; D uncertain. Germline lookup yields CDR1 SQVTM and CDR2 ANQGSEA. V gave up 4 bases and J gave up 4 bases, with 11 bases separating them. The CDR3 is made up of 13 amino acids. For the CDR3, the DNA is TGCAGCGTTGCCTCCGCGGCCGGAAACACCATATATTTT. Protein product: CSVASAAGNTIYF.

Only a few counts were recorded for this clonotype. The chain combines TRBV6-5 with TRBJ2-1; perhaps TRBD1 as D (5 bases). V was trimmed by 0 bases and J by 6 bases, leaving 6 bases between them. CDR1 is MNHEY and CDR2 is SVGAGI in the germline V gene. The CDR3 consists of 13 residues. CDR3: CASSYSQGNEQFF. The CDR3 DNA sequence: TGTGCCAGCAGTTACTCGCAGGGCAATGAGCAGTTCTTC.

This clonotype was observed at least ten times. This sequence joins TRBV5-1 and TRBJ2-7; D ambiguous. The ends were cut back, 7 bases at V and 0 bases at J, with 11 bases in the middle. Germline CDR1 SGHRS, CDR2 YFSETQ. The CDR3 covers 13 residues. CDR3 sequence (DNA): TGCGCCAGCCACCGTGGAGACTCCTACGAGCAGTACTTC. This codes for CASHRGDSYEQYF.

This clonotype was found a few times. The rearrangement uses TRBV7-9 and TRBJ2-1; 8 bases match TRBD2. This CDR3 contains 15 residues. Germline CDR1 SEHNR, CDR2 FQNEAQ (reference sequence). V trimming: 8 bases; J trimming: 2 bases; junction bases outside the gene matches: 8. CDR3 in amino acids: CASGPPGGPYNEQFF. The CDR3 bases are TGTGCCAGCGGACCACCGGGGGGGCCCTACAATGAGCAGTTCTTC.

This clonotype was seen ten or more times. The CDR3 here is CASSYGQGIAEAFF. The CDR3 DNA reads as TGTGCCAGCAGCTACGGACAGGGGATAGCTGAAGCTTTCTTT. The V and J genes are TRBV7-9 and TRBJ1-1; 9 nucleotides align to TRBD1. CDR3 length: 14 amino acids. Looked up from germline, CDR1 is SEHNR and CDR2 is FQNEAQ (reference sequence). V shed 4 bases, J shed 6 bases, and the junction held 6 bases outside the gene matches.

This clonotype was found a few times. The chain uses TRBV18 and TRBJ2-7, with D unresolved. Germline CDR1 KGHSH, CDR2 LQKENI. This CDR3 is built from 11 residues. V gave up 2 bases and J gave up 7 bases, with 6 bases separating them. CDR3 in DNA: TGTGCCAGCTCACCAGGGCGAGAGCAGTACTTC. This gives the protein CASSPGREQYF.

This clonotype has only a few counts. CDR3 residues: CASRPGLTQRPSTDTQYF. Here the CDR3 DNA reads TGTGCCAGCAGACCAGGACTAACACAACGCCCTAGCACAGATACGCAGTATTTT. This rearrangement joins TRBV6-2 or TRBV6-3 to TRBJ2-3, with a tentative D call TRBD2 (6 bases). Per germline, CDR1 MNHEY and CDR2 SVGEGT. The length of the CDR3 is 18 residues. The ends were cut back, 6 bases at V and 0 bases at J, with 22 bases in the middle.

This clonotype was observed many times. This chain uses TRBV5-1 with TRBJ1-1, with TRBD1 matching over 10 bases. Germline V gene lookup returns CDR1 SGHRS and CDR2 YFSETQ. The trim removed 0 bases at V and 7 bases at J, leaving 3 bases unmatched. The CDR3 contains 14 residues. The CDR3 reads CASSLADRGHEAFF. The CDR3 DNA is TGCGCCAGCAGCTTGGCCGACAGGGGGCATGAAGCTTTCTTT.

This clonotype was observed many times. The chain is built from TRBV20-1 and TRBJ2-5; D ambiguous. Germline CDR1 is DFQATT and CDR2 is SNEGSKA (reference sequence). The CDR3 consists of 15 residues. V was cut by 1 base and J by 4 bases, with 16 bases left in between. The CDR3 DNA follows: TGCAGTGCTAGAGCGGGTCTAGACGTGCCAGAGACCCAGTACTTC. Its translation: CSARAGLDVPETQYF.

This clonotype has only a few counts. The V gene is TRBV29-1, the J gene TRBJ1-1, with a possible D match to TRBD1 (6 bases). The ends were cut back, 6 bases at V and 1 base at J, with 21 bases in the middle. Germline CDR1 is SQVTM and CDR2 is ANQGSEA. This CDR3 is built from 16 residues. The CDR3 protein is CSVTFGGPRPNTEAFF. The CDR3 coding sequence is TGCAGCGTGACCTTCGGGGGGCCTCGGCCGAACACTGAAGCTTTCTTT.

In this sample, this clonotype turned up a few times. The chain joins TRBV12-3 or TRBV12-4 to TRBJ2-5; D not resolved. The V end lost 8 bases, the J end lost 2 bases, and 24 bases lay between the germline ends. The CDR3 covers 17 residues. The CDR3, as DNA: TGTGCCAGCTCTTCTGACGATCCCTTCGACCCACAAGAGACCCAGTACTTC. Encoded protein: CASSSDDPFDPQETQYF.

The J gene is TRBJ2-1, the V gene TRBV20-1; 8 bases fit TRBD1. CDR3 size: 16 residues. Germline lookup yields CDR1 DFQATT and CDR2 SNEGSKA (reference sequence). The V and J ends lost 5 bases and 0 bases, in that order; junction bases with no gene match: 9. This chain's CDR3 is CSAQGAVFSSYNEQFF. CDR3 sequence (DNA): TGCAGTGCTCAGGGGGCGGTGTTCAGCTCCTACAATGAGCAGTTCTTC.